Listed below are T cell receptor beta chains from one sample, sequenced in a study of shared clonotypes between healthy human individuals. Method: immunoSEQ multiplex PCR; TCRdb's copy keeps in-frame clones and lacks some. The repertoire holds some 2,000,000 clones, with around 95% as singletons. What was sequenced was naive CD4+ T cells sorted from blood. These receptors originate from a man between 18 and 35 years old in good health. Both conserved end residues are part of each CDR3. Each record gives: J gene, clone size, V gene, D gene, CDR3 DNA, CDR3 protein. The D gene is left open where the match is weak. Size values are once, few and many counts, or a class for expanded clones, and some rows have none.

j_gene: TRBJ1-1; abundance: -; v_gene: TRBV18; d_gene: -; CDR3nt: TGTGCCAGCTCACCCCCCACGACGGTTGAAGCTTTCTTT; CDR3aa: CASSPPTTVEAFF
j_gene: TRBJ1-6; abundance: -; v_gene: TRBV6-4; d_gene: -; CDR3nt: TGTGCCAGCAGTACCCTCAGCGGGAGGACCTATAATTCACCCCTCCACTTT; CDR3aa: CASSTLSGRTYNSPLHF
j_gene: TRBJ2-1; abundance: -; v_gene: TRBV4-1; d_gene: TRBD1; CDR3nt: TGCGCCAGCAGCCAAGAACCGGGACAGAGATACAATGAGCAGTTCTTC; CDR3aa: CASSQEPGQRYNEQFF
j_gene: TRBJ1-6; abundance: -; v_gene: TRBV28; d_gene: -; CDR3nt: TGTGCCAGCAGTTTAGAGACAGCTTCACCCCTCCACTTT; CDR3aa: CASSLETASPLHF
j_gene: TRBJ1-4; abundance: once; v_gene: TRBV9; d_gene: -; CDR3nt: TGTGCCAGCAGCGTAGACCCCGGGGGGTCGGGTGAAAAACTGTTTTTT; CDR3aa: CASSVDPGGSGEKLFF
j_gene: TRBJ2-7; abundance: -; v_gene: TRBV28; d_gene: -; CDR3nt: TGTGCCAGCAGTCCTGGTCCCTACGAGCAGTACTTC; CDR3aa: CASSPGPYEQYF
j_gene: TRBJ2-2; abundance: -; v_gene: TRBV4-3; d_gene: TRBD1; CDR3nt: TGCGCCAGCAGCCAAACAACACAGGGGGCGCTCCCCGGGGAGCTGTTTTTT; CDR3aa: CASSQTTQGALPGELFF
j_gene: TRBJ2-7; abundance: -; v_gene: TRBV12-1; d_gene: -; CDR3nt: TGTGCCAGCACCCCACTAGCGGAGCTCCAAAGAGGCTACGAGCAGTACTTC; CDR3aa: CASTPLAELQRGYEQYF
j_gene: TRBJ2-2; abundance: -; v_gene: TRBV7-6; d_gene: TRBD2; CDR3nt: TGTGCCAGCAGCTTAGCGACTAGCGGGGGGATCGGGGAGCTGTTTTTT; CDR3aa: CASSLATSGGIGELFF
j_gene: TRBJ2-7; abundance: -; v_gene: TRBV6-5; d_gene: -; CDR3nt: TGTGCCAGCAGATACAGGGAGGCCTACGAGCAGTACTTC; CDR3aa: CASRYREAYEQYF
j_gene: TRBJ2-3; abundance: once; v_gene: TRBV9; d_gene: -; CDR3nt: TGTGCCAGCAGCGTAGTTTACGGGGCGGCGGATACGCAGTATTTT; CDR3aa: CASSVVYGAADTQYF
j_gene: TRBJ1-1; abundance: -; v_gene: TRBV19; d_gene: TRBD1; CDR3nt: TGTGCCAGTAAGTGGGGACAGATGAACACTGAAGCTTTCTTT; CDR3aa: CASKWGQMNTEAFF
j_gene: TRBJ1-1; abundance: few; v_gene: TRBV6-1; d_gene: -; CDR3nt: TGTGCCAGCAGTAACCAGGGGTTTGGTACTGAAGCTTTCTTT; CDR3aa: CASSNQGFGTEAFF
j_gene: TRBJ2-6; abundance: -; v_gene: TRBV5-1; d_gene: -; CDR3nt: TGCGCCAGCAGCTTGGCCGGTGTGTATTCCGGGGCCAACGTCCTGACTTTC; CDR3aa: CASSLAGVYSGANVLTF
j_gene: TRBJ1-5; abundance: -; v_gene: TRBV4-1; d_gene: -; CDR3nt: TGCGCCAGCAGCCAAGATTGGCAGGCATTGTCACGCCAGCCCCAGCATTTT; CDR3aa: CASSQDWQALSRQPQHF
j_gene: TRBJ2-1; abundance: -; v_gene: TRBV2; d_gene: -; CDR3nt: TGTGCCACCCGGGGGCTAGAGGGGAATGAGCAGTTCTTC; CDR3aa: CATRGLEGNEQFF
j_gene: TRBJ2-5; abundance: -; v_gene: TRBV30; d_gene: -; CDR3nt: TGTGCCTGGACCAGTGTATCAGGGACCCAGTACTTC; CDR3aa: CAWTSVSGTQYF
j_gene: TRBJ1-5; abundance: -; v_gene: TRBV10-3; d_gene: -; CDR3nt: TGTGCCATCAGTGAGTCGGATACACCAAATCAGCCCCAGCATTTT; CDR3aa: CAISESDTPNQPQHF
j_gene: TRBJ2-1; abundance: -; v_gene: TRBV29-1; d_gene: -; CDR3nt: TGCAGCGTTGCTCGGGCCCATAGCTCCTACAATGAGCAGTTCTTC; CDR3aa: CSVARAHSSYNEQFF
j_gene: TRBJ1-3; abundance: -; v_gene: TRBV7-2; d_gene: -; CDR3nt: TGTGCCAGCAGCCCAGCGGACACCATATATTTT; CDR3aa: CASSPADTIYF
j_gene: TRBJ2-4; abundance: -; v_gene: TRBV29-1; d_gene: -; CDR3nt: TGCAGCGTTGACTACGGCAAAAGGGACATTCAGTACTTC; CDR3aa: CSVDYGKRDIQYF
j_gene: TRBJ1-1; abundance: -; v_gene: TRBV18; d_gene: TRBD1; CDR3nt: TGTGCCAGCTCAACACTTGCCGGGACAGGGGTTTCCACTGAAGCTTTCTTT; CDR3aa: CASSTLAGTGVSTEAFF
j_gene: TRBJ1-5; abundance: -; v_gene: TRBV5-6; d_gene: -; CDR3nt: TGTGCCAGCAGCTTGGGCGGATCTTATAGCAATCAGCCCCAGCATTTT; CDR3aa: CASSLGGSYSNQPQHF
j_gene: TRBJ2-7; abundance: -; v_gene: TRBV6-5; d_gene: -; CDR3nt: TGTGCCAGCAGTTACTCAGGCGCGGTAAGCTCCTACGAGCAGTACTTC; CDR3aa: CASSYSGAVSSYEQYF
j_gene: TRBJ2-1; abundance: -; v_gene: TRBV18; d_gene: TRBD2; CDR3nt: TGTGCCAGCTCACCATCGGGGGGCAGCGGGAGATCCTACAATGAGCAGTTCTTC; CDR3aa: CASSPSGGSGRSYNEQFF
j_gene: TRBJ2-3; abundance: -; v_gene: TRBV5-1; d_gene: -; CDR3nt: TGCGCCAGCAGCTTGGAACAATCCACAGATACGCAGTATTTT; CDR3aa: CASSLEQSTDTQYF
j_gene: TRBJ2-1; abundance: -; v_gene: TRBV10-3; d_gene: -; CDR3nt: TGTGCCATCAGTGAGAACCCCCAGGCCTACTACAATGAGCAGTTCTTC; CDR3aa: CAISENPQAYYNEQFF
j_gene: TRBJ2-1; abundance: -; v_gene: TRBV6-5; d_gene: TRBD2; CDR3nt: TGTGCCAGCACCAACCCGCGGGAGAATGAGCAGTTCTTC; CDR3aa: CASTNPRENEQFF
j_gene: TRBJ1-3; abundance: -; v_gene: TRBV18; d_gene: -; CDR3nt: TGTGCCAGCTCACCACCCCTGGGGCCGCCTGGAAACACCATATATTTT; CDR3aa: CASSPPLGPPGNTIYF
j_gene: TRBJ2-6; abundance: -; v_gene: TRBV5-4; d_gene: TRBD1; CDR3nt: TGTGCCAGCAGTCTCGGACAGGGTAAAGCTGGGGCCAACGTCCTGACTTTC; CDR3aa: CASSLGQGKAGANVLTF
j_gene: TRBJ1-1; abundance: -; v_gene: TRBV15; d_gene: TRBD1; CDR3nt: TGTGCCACCAGCGGGGGACAGTTGAACACTGAAGCTTTCTTT; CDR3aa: CATSGGQLNTEAFF
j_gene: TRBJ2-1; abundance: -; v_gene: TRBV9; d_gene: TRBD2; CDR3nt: TGTGCCAGCAGCGAGTCGACTAGCGGGGTCAATGAGCAGTTCTTC; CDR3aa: CASSESTSGVNEQFF
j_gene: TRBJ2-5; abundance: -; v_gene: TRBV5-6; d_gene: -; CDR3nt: TGTGCCAGCAGTATGGGATTCCAAGAGACCCAGTACTTC; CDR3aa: CASSMGFQETQYF
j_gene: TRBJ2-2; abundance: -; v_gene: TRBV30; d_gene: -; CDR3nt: TGTGCCTGGAAACGCCCCGAAGGGACCGGGGAGCTGTTTTTT; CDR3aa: CAWKRPEGTGELFF
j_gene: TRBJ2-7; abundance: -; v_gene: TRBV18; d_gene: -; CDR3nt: TGTGCCAGCTCGGCAGGATCAAGCTCCTACGAGCAGTACTTC; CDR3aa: CASSAGSSSYEQYF
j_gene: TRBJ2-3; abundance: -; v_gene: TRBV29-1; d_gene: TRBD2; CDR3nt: TGCAGCGTTGAAGGGGATACTAGCGGCTCCACAGATACGCAGTATTTT; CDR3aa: CSVEGDTSGSTDTQYF
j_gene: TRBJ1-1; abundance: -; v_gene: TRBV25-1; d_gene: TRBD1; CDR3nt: TGTGCCAGCAGTGATAACAGGGGATTTACTGAAGCTTTCTTT; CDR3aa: CASSDNRGFTEAFF
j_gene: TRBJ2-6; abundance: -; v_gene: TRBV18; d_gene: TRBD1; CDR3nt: TGTGCCAGCTCACTCACCGGGACAGGGGGCATTGGGGCCAACGTCCTGACTTTC; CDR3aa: CASSLTGTGGIGANVLTF
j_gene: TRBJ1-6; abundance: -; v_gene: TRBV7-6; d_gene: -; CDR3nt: TGTGCCAGCAGACCAGAGGGCAGGGTCGGTTCACCCCTCCACTTT; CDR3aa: CASRPEGRVGSPLHF
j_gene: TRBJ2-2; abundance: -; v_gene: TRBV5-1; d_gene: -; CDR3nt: TGCGCCAGCAGCTCCCTTATTTCCGACACCGGGGAGCTGTTTTTT; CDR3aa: CASSSLISDTGELFF
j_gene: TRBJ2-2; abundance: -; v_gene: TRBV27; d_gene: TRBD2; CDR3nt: TGTGCCAGCAGTCCAAAAACAGGGGGCGTACCTAGCGGGAGGGCCGGGGACACCGGGGAGCTGTTTTTT; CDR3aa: CASSPKTGGVPSGRAGDTGELFF
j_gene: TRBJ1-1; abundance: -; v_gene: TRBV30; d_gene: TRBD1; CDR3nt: TGTGCCTGGAGCGGACAGGGTAACACTGAAGCTTTCTTT; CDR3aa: CAWSGQGNTEAFF
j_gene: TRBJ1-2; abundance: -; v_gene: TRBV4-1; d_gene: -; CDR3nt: TGCGCCAGCAGCCCCCCGGGCCTAAACTATGGCTACACCTTC; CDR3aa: CASSPPGLNYGYTF
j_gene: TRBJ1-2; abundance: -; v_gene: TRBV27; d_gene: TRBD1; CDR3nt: TGTGCCAGCAGTTTAGCTGGGGGGGCAGGGGGCCACGGCTACACCTTC; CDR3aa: CASSLAGGAGGHGYTF
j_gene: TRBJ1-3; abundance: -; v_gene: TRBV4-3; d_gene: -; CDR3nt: TGCGCCAGCAGCCAAGAAGGCATCGTTGGAAACACCATATATTTT; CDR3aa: CASSQEGIVGNTIYF
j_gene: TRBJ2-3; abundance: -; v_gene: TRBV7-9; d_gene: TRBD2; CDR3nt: TGTGCCAGCAGCTTAGCAGGCGGCCTAGCGGGGGGTCCAGATACGCAGTATTTT; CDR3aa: CASSLAGGLAGGPDTQYF
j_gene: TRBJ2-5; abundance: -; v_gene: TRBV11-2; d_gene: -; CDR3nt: TGTGCCAGCAGCCTACGCCGGGACTGGAGAGTAGAGACCCAGTACTTC; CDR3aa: CASSLRRDWRVETQYF
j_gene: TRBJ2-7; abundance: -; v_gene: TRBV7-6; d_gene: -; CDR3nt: TGTGCCAGCAGCCCCGGGAACTCCTACGAGCAGTACTTC; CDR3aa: CASSPGNSYEQYF
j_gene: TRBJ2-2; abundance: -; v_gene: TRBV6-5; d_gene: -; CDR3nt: TGTGCCAGCTCCCTTGGGCGGATTAACACCGGGGAGCTGTTTTTT; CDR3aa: CASSLGRINTGELFF
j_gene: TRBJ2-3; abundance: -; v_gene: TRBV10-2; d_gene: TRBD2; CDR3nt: TGCGCCAGCATCTCTGACTGGGGGACTAGCCCTCACCAGTATTTT; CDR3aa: CASISDWGTSPHQYF
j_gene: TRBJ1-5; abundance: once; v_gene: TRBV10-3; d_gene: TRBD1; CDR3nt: TGTGCCATCAGGGAGGGACAGGGGAACAATCAGCCCCAGCATTTT; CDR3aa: CAIREGQGNNQPQHF
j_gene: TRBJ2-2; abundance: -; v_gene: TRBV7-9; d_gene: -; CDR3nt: TGTGCCAGCCATGCAAAGAACACCGGGGAGCTGTTTTTT; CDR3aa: CASHAKNTGELFF
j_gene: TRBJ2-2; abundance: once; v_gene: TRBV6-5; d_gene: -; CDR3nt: TGTGCCAGCAGTTACTCGGGGCAGGGCACCGGGGAGCTGTTTTTT; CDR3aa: CASSYSGQGTGELFF
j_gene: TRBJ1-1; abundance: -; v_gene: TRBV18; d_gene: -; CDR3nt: TGTGCCAGCTCACCTAACAGGATGAACACTGAAGCTTTCTTT; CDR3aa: CASSPNRMNTEAFF
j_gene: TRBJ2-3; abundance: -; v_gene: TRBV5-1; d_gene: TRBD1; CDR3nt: TGCGCCAGCGAACAGGGGGCAACGGGTTCGGCACGTACGCAGTATTTT; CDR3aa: CASEQGATGSARTQYF